This TCR beta chain was identified in a study of cytomegalovirus exposure and HLA in healthy donors. Details on this clone: Its cognate antigen is unknown.

Findings and limits, study-wide: Cytomegalovirus-associated status was assigned to about 170 TCR beta chains.

60 Vbeta and 13 Jbeta primers were used in PCR. Clones were sequenced by immunoSEQ multiplex PCR, and TCRdb holds only the in-frame ones, with some missing. The sample holds roughly 180,000 clones, roughly three quarters seen once. This receptor was obtained from a woman in her 30s in good health and CMV-seropositive. The material sequenced was PBMCs.

CDR3 DNA: TGTGCCAGCAGCCACCCCGGGACTAGCGCCGAGCAGTACTTC. It translates to CASSHPGTSAEQYF. The rearrangement joins TRBV7-3 to TRBJ2-7; 10 nucleotides match TRBD2. Germline V gene sequence: CDR1 SGHTA, CDR2 FQGTGA. The CDR3 is 14 residues long. V was clipped by 5 bases and J by 6 bases; unmatched bases: 7.